This TCR beta chain was documented in a study of beta chain features in type 1 diabetes. Isolated RNA was reverse transcribed in full, so expressed TCRB transcripts were sequenced. The method was immunoSEQ multiplex PCR; TCRdb's version includes in-frame clones alone and lacks a portion of them. The sample has more than 100,000 clones; around 17% are singletons. The J segment lost 5 bases and the V segment lost 1 base, leaving 4 bases of the junction unmatched. The CDR3 sequence is 15 residues long. Looked up from germline, CDR1 is SGHRS and CDR2 is YFSETQ. Study-wide results and caveats: In all four CD4+ subsets, TCRB CDR3 length was significantly, moderately reduced in type 1 diabetes.

Each of the CD4+ naive, central memory, regulatory and stem cell-like memory populations was sorted via CD45RO/CCR7/CD25/CD127/CD95/CD27. As to this clone: Antigen: not known.

What was sequenced was central memory CD4+ T cells from blood. This clonotype was sampled from a young man with type 1 diabetes. The V and J genes are TRBV5-1 and TRBJ2-2; 8 bases agree with TRBD1. This chain's CDR3 is CASSLQGALTGELFF. The CDR3 nucleotides are TGCGCCAGCAGCTTGCAGGGGGCGCTAACCGGGGAGCTGTTTTTT.